This is a list of T cell receptor beta chains from one sample in a study of OX40 agonist ivuxolimab in advanced cancers. Profiling relied on immunoSEQ multiplex PCR, and the TCRdb table lists in-frame clones only, not all of them. The data show 55,000 to 95,000 clones, around 90% seen once. The sample was CD4+ or CD8+ T cells sorted from blood, taken in a trial of the OX40 agonist ivuxolimab. These receptors were taken from an adult with an advanced solid tumor such as melanoma, head and neck, liver or kidney cancer. The CDR3 runs from the conserved cysteine through the conserved F or W. The D gene is left open where the match is weak. Part of the rows lack a size; the others show once, few, many or a class for expanded clones.

CDR3aa: CSVVFGTNEKLFF
CDR3nt: TGCAGCGTTGTGTTCGGGACAAACGAAAAACTGTTTTTT
abundance: .
j_gene: TRBJ1-4
d_gene: .
v_gene: TRBV29-1

CDR3aa: CATAPGQGQSDSNQPQHF
CDR3nt: TGTGCCACAGCGCCGGGACAGGGTCAGTCGGATAGCAATCAGCCCCAGCATTTT
abundance: .
j_gene: TRBJ1-5
d_gene: TRBD1
v_gene: TRBV10-3

CDR3aa: CAWSNPGTGGWYEQYF
CDR3nt: TGTGCCTGGAGTAACCCCGGGACAGGGGGCTGGTACGAGCAGTACTTC
abundance: .
j_gene: TRBJ2-7
d_gene: TRBD1
v_gene: TRBV30

CDR3aa: CASSGGSGTEAFF
CDR3nt: TGTGCCAGCAGTGGAGGGTCGGGCACTGAAGCTTTCTTT
abundance: few
j_gene: TRBJ1-1
d_gene: .
v_gene: TRBV2

CDR3aa: CASSLDQAAGSLTYEQYF
CDR3nt: TGTGCCAGCAGCTTAGATCAGGCAGCGGGGTCCCTTACGTACGAGCAGTACTTC
abundance: .
j_gene: TRBJ2-7
d_gene: TRBD2
v_gene: TRBV11-2

CDR3aa: CASRPTVTNEKLFF
CDR3nt: TGTGCCAGTAGACCGACGGTTACTAATGAAAAACTGTTTTTT
abundance: .
j_gene: TRBJ1-4
d_gene: .
v_gene: TRBV19

CDR3aa: CASSYSNSPLHF
CDR3nt: TGTGCCAGCAGTTACTCGAATTCACCCCTCCACTTT
abundance: .
j_gene: TRBJ1-6
d_gene: .
v_gene: TRBV6-6

CDR3aa: CASSVVGGKLFF
CDR3nt: TGTGCCAGCAGCGTAGTCGGGGGAAAACTGTTTTTT
abundance: .
j_gene: TRBJ1-4
d_gene: .
v_gene: TRBV9

CDR3aa: CASSSRTSSGANVLTF
CDR3nt: TGTGCCAGCAGCTCACGAACGAGCTCTGGGGCCAACGTCCTGACTTTC
abundance: .
j_gene: TRBJ2-6
d_gene: .
v_gene: TRBV11-2

CDR3aa: CASRRLAGEDEQYF
CDR3nt: TGTGCCAGCAGGCGACTAGCGGGGGAAGACGAGCAGTACTTC
abundance: .
j_gene: TRBJ2-7
d_gene: TRBD2
v_gene: TRBV2

CDR3aa: CASSGTGGLTGELFF
CDR3nt: TGTGCCAGCAGTGGGACAGGGGGCCTCACCGGGGAGCTGTTTTTT
abundance: .
j_gene: TRBJ2-2
d_gene: TRBD1
v_gene: TRBV2

CDR3aa: CASSRYNEQFF
CDR3nt: TGTGCCAGCAGCAGGTACAATGAGCAGTTCTTC
abundance: .
j_gene: TRBJ2-1
d_gene: .
v_gene: TRBV11-2

CDR3aa: CASSYGTGNTEAFF
CDR3nt: TGTGCCAGCAGCTACGGGACAGGGAACACTGAAGCTTTCTTT
abundance: .
j_gene: TRBJ1-1
d_gene: TRBD1
v_gene: TRBV5-6

CDR3aa: CASSLGGLRTGELFF
CDR3nt: TGTGCCAGCAGCTTGGGGGGGCTGAGGACCGGGGAGCTGTTTTTT
abundance: .
j_gene: TRBJ2-2
d_gene: .
v_gene: TRBV7-2

CDR3aa: CASSSGAEKETQYF
CDR3nt: TGTGCCAGCAGCTCGGGTGCAGAGAAAGAGACCCAGTACTTC
abundance: few
j_gene: TRBJ2-5
d_gene: .
v_gene: TRBV5-4

CDR3aa: CASRPQKTGNTIYF
CDR3nt: TGTGCCAGCAGGCCTCAGAAAACTGGAAACACCATATATTTT
abundance: .
j_gene: TRBJ1-3
d_gene: .
v_gene: TRBV6-5

CDR3aa: CASAGRVTDTQYF
CDR3nt: TGTGCCAGTGCCGGGAGGGTGACAGATACGCAGTATTTT
abundance: .
j_gene: TRBJ2-3
d_gene: TRBD2
v_gene: TRBV19

CDR3aa: CASSESRPAGTQYF
CDR3nt: TGTGCCAGCAGTGAGTCACGCCCCGCGGGGACCCAGTACTTC
abundance: .
j_gene: TRBJ2-5
d_gene: .
v_gene: TRBV6-1

CDR3aa: CASSFDTHYEQYF
CDR3nt: TGTGCCAGCAGCTTCGACACGCACTACGAGCAGTACTTC
abundance: .
j_gene: TRBJ2-7
d_gene: .
v_gene: TRBV7-6

CDR3aa: CASSLGSQTGELFF
CDR3nt: TGCGCCAGCAGCTTGGGGTCCCAGACCGGGGAGCTGTTTTTT
abundance: .
j_gene: TRBJ2-2
d_gene: .
v_gene: TRBV5-1

CDR3aa: CASTGARAGNYGYTF
CDR3nt: TGTGCCAGTACGGGGGCGAGGGCGGGGAACTATGGCTACACCTTC
abundance: .
j_gene: TRBJ1-2
d_gene: .
v_gene: TRBV5-4

CDR3aa: CASSPGRGGVYEQYF
CDR3nt: TGCGCCAGCAGCCCCGGCCGGGGGGGCGTGTACGAGCAGTACTTC
abundance: .
j_gene: TRBJ2-7
d_gene: TRBD2
v_gene: TRBV5-1

CDR3aa: CASSLADVQETQYF
CDR3nt: TGTGCCAGCAGCTTAGCGGACGTCCAAGAGACCCAGTACTTC
abundance: .
j_gene: TRBJ2-5
d_gene: .
v_gene: TRBV7-2

CDR3aa: CASSKAGTGLVSGNTIYF
CDR3nt: TGTGCCAGCAGCAAGGCCGGGACAGGGCTCGTCTCTGGAAACACCATATATTTT
abundance: .
j_gene: TRBJ1-3
d_gene: TRBD1
v_gene: TRBV7-8

CDR3aa: CASNGGTDTEAFF
CDR3nt: TGTGCCAGCAACGGGGGTACGGACACTGAAGCTTTCTTT
abundance: few
j_gene: TRBJ1-1
d_gene: .
v_gene: TRBV18

CDR3aa: CASSLEGLGSTDTQYF
CDR3nt: TGTGCCAGCAGTCTCGAGGGACTAGGGAGCACAGATACGCAGTATTTT
abundance: .
j_gene: TRBJ2-3
d_gene: TRBD2
v_gene: TRBV6-4